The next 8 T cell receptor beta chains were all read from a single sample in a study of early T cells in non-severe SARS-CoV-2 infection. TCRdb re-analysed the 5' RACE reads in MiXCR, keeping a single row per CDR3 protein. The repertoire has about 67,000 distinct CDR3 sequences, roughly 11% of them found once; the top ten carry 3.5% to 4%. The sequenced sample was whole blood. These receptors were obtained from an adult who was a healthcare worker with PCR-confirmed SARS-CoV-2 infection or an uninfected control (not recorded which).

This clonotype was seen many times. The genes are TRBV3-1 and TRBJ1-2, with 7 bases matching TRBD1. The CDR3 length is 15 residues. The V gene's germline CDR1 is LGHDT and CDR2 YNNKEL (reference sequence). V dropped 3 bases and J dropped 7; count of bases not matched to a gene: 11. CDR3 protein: CASSHGQAALGGYTF. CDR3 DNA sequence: TGTGCCAGCAGCCACGGACAGGCCGCCCTGGGTGGCTACACCTTC.

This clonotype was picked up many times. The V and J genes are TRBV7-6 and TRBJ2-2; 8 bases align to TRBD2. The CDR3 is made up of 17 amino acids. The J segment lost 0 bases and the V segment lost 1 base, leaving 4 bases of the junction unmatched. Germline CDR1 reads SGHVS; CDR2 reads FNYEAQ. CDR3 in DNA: TGTGCCAGCAGCTTAGTTGGCGGGAGGACGAACACCGGGGAGCTGTTTTTT. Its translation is CASSLVGGRTNTGELFF.

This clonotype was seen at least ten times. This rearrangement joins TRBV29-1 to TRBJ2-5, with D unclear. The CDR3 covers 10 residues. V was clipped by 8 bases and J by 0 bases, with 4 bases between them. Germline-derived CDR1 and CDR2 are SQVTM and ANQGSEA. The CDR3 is CSYNQETQYF. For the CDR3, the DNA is TGCAGCTACAACCAAGAGACCCAGTACTTC.

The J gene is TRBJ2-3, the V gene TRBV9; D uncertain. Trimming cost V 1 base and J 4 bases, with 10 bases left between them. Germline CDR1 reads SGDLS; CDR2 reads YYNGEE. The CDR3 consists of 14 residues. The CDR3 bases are TGTGCCAGCAGCGTATATCTGAACGCAGATACGCAGTATTTT. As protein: CASSVYLNADTQYF.

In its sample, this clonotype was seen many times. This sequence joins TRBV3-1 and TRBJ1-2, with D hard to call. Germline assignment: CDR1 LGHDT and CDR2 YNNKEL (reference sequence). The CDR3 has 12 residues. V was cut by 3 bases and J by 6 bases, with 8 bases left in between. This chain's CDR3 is CASSHGENGYTF. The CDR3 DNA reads TGTGCCAGCAGCCACGGGGAGAATGGCTACACCTTC.

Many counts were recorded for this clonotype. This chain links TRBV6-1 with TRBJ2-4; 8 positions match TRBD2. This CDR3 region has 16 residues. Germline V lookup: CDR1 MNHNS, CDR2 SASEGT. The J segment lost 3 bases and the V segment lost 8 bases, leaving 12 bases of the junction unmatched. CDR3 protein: CASEGRSGSIKNIQYF. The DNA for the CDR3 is TGTGCCAGCGAAGGGAGAAGCGGGAGCATCAAAAACATTCAGTACTTC.

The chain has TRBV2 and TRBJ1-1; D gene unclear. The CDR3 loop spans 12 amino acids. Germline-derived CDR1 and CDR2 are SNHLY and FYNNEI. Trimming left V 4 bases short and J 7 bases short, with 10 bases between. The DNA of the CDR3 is TGTGCCAGCAGTGTCGGACGGATTGAAGCTTTCTTT. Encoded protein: CASSVGRIEAFF. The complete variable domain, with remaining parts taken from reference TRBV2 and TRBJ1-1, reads EPEVTQTPSHQVTQMGQEVILRCVPISNHLYFYWYRQILGQKVEFLVSFYNNEISEKSEIFDDQFSVERPDGSNFTLKIRSTKLEDSAMYFCASSVGRIEAFFGQGTRLTVV.

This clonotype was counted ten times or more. This chain's CDR3 is CASSQAERGNEQFF. CDR3 nucleotide sequence: TGCGCCAGCAGCCAAGCGGAACGGGGTAATGAGCAGTTCTTC. This chain links TRBV4-1 with TRBJ2-1; TRBD2 might be the D (5 bases). The length of the CDR3 is 14 residues. From germline, CDR1 is MGHRA and CDR2 YSYEKL. Trimming shortened V by 1 base and J by 7 bases, and 11 bases separated the two germline ends.